The next 30 T cell receptor beta chains were all read from a single sample in a study of cytomegalovirus exposure and HLA in healthy donors. This PCR relied on a set of 60 Vbeta primers and 13 Jbeta primers. The table came from immunoSEQ multiplex PCR; TCRdb's copy has only in-frame clones and leaves some out. The sample has under 130,000 clones, over 65% seen once. The source material was PBMCs. Source of these receptors: a female donor in good health and CMV-seropositive.

This clone is a singleton in its sample. The J gene is TRBJ1-1, the V gene TRBV28, with TRBD1 matching over 10 bases. V lost 6 bases, J lost 3 bases, and 4 bases stayed unmatched. Germline-derived CDR1 and CDR2 are MDHEN and SYDVKM. CDR3 length: 14 amino acids. The DNA of the CDR3 is TGTGCCAGCAGGAGGGGACAGGGGTACACTGAAGCTTTCTTT. This sequence encodes CASRRGQGYTEAFF. Together with reference TRBV28 and TRBJ1-1, the CDR3 gives the full variable domain: DVKVTQSSRYLVKRTGEKVFLECVQDMDHENMFWYRQDPGLGLRLIYFSYDVKMKEKGDIPEGYSVSREKKERFSLILESASTNQTSMYLCASRRGQGYTEAFFGQGTRLTVV.

The chain couples TRBV7-2 to TRBJ2-7; 8 bases fit TRBD2. The CDR3 totals 16 residues. Germline V gives CDR1 SGHTA, CDR2 FQGNSA. J lost 2 bases, V lost 5 bases, and 11 bases had no gene match. The CDR3 nucleotides are TGTGCCAGCAGCGCTCGCTCGGGGGGGAGCGCCTACGAGCAGTACTTC. Residues: CASSARSGGSAYEQYF.

The chain recombines TRBV6-5 with TRBJ2-7; 11 nucleotides line up with TRBD2. Germline loops: CDR1 MNHEY, CDR2 SVGAGI. After removal of 0 bases from V and 1 base from J, the junction contained 2 bases not matched to a gene. The CDR3 runs 16 residues. The CDR3 is CASSYSGTSGSYEQYF. The DNA for the CDR3 is TGTGCCAGCAGTTACTCCGGGACTAGCGGATCCTACGAGCAGTACTTC.

V and J are TRBV6-1 and TRBJ1-5; no firm D call. Germline V gene lookup returns CDR1 MNHNS and CDR2 SASEGT. The CDR3 has 13 amino acids. The germline V and J ends were trimmed by 5 bases and 0 bases, with 5 bases remaining between them. CDR3 nucleotides: TGTGCCAGCAGTTATTATAGCAATCAGCCCCAGCATTTT. Protein product: CASSYYSNQPQHF.

The chain recombines TRBV28 with TRBJ1-2; 9 positions agree with TRBD1. Germline V gene data show CDR1 as MDHEN and CDR2 as SYDVKM. CDR3 size: 14 residues. Trimming took 6 bases from V and 8 from J; bases not matched to a gene: 10. CDR3 nucleotides: TGTGCCAGCAGCTTGAACAGGGGGCGGGGCGGCTACACCTTC. Translating gives CASSLNRGRGGYTF.

The chain carries TRBV4-3 and TRBJ1-2; D is ambiguous. The CDR3 totals 17 residues. V lost 4 bases and J 0 bases, leaving 18 bases between the germline ends. CDR1 and CDR2 (germline): LGHNA, YSLEER. CDR3 coding DNA: TGCGCCAGCAGCCCACTCCCCCCGGACGGGACTAACTATGGCTACACCTTC. Translated, it gives CASSPLPPDGTNYGYTF.

Written as DNA, the CDR3 is TGCGCCAGCAGTCTACAAACCGGGACAGAGAACACCGGGGAGCTGTTTTTT. Translated, it gives CASSLQTGTENTGELFF. The chain joins TRBV5-1 to TRBJ2-2, with 7 bases lining up with TRBD1. In germline, CDR1 is SGHRS, CDR2 YFSETQ. The CDR3 has 17 amino acids. The V segment lost 5 bases and the J segment 1 base; nucleotides outside the gene matches: 11.

The V gene is TRBV2, the J gene TRBJ1-1, with TRBD1 matching over 8 bases. Germline lookup yields CDR1 SNHLY and CDR2 FYNNEI. The CDR3 loop spans 14 amino acids. V lost 10 bases and J lost 6; bases outside the gene matches: 13. CDR3 DNA: TGTGCCACGTGGGGCGCACAGGGGGGTTCTGAAGCTTTCTTT. It codes for CATWGAQGGSEAFF.

J is TRBJ2-7 and V is TRBV10-3, with TRBD1 identical over 10 bases. J gave up 6 bases and V 10 bases, and 6 bases lay outside the gene matches. The CDR3 extends over 12 amino acids. CDR1 ENHRY and CDR2 SYGVKD come from the germline V gene. CDR3 nucleotide sequence: TGTGCCACTGGACAGGGGGGTAGCGAGCAGTACTTC. Translated: CATGQGGSEQYF.

CDR3 sequence: CAWDSSGNTIYF. In nucleotides, the CDR3 is TGTGCCTGGGACAGTTCTGGAAACACCATATATTTT. The chain links TRBV30 to TRBJ1-3; the D gene is possibly TRBD1 (5 bases). Germline values: CDR1 GTSNPN, CDR2 SVGIG (reference sequence). The CDR3 is 12 amino acids. V shed 5 bases and J shed 1 base, with 6 bases lying between them.

J is TRBJ2-7 and V is TRBV15; TRBD1 aligns across 8 bases. V gave up 1 base and J gave up 7 bases; unmatched junction bases: 9. CDR1 and CDR2 (germline): LNHNV, YYDKDF (reference sequence). The CDR3 is 15 amino acids. The CDR3 coding sequence is TGTGCCACCAGCAGAGTGGGGACAGGCTCGGGGGAGCAGTACTTC. This gives the protein CATSRVGTGSGEQYF.

The chain recombines TRBV10-2 with TRBJ1-4; a possible D gene is TRBD1 (5 bases). The ends were cut back, 6 bases at V and 8 bases at J, with 10 bases in the middle. CDR1 and CDR2 (germline): WSHSY, SAAADI. CDR3 length equals 12 residues. CDR3 DNA sequence: TGCGCCAGCAGAGGGGTAGGGGAAAAACTGTTTTTT. Translated, it gives CASRGVGEKLFF.

CDR3 residues: CASSPTGGMNTEAFF. The CDR3 DNA sequence: TGCGCCAGCAGCCCGACGGGGGGGATGAACACTGAAGCTTTCTTT. The rearrangement uses TRBV5-1 and TRBJ1-1; the D gene is possibly TRBD1 (5 bases). Germline V gene sequence: CDR1 SGHRS, CDR2 YFSETQ. Trimming cost V 4 bases and J 0 bases, with 13 bases left between them. This CDR3 has 15 residues.

This chain uses TRBV7-3 with TRBJ2-1, with 9 nucleotides matching TRBD2. Losses at the gene ends were 2 bases for V and 5 bases for J; bases not matched to a gene: 4. Per the germline V gene, CDR1 is SGHTA and CDR2 is FQGTGA. The CDR3 totals 15 residues. The DNA for the CDR3 is TGTGCCAGCAGCTTACTAGCGGGGATTAACAATGAGCAGTTCTTC. Protein: CASSLLAGINNEQFF.

The chain uses TRBV7-2 and TRBJ2-5; unclear D gene. Between the trimmed V and J ends, which lost 1 base and 5 bases, there was a span of 11 bases. This CDR3 contains 14 residues. Looked up from germline, CDR1 is SGHTA and CDR2 is FQGNSA. CDR3 bases: TGTGCCAGCAGCTTAGAGTTCTCCGGGGAGACCCAGTACTTC. Its translation is CASSLEFSGETQYF.

This chain uses TRBV18 with TRBJ1-5; 7 nucleotides match TRBD1. From germline, CDR1 is KGHSH and CDR2 LQKENI. After removal of 3 bases from V and 10 bases from J, the junction contained 6 bases not matched to a gene. There are 13 residues in the CDR3. CDR3 in DNA: TGTGCCAGCTCACCGGGACAGTCGGAACCCCAGCATTTT. Amino acid sequence: CASSPGQSEPQHF.

The chain's CDR3 is CASSPGQGGNGELFF. The CDR3 nucleotides read TGTGCCAGCAGCCCCGGACAGGGGGGGAACGGGGAGCTGTTTTTT. The chain is built from TRBV7-3 and TRBJ2-2; 10 bases map to TRBD1. Germline trimming cut 5 bases from V and 7 bases from J; bases unmatched to any gene: 7. Germline V gene lookup returns CDR1 SGHTA and CDR2 FQGTGA. The CDR3 has 15 residues. Supplemented by reference TRBV7-3 and TRBJ2-2, the full variable domain reads GAGVSQTPSNKVTEKGKYVELRCDPISGHTALYWYRQSLGQGPEFLIYFQGTGAADDSGLPNDRFFAVRPEGSVSTLKIQRTERGDSAVYLCASSPGQGGNGELFFGEGSRLTVL.

The chain joins TRBV18 to TRBJ2-1, with 7 positions matching TRBD2. V gave up 0 bases and J gave up 5 bases; unmatched junction bases: 4. The CDR3 covers 15 residues. Per germline, CDR1 KGHSH and CDR2 LQKENI. The CDR3 spells CASSPPQRGDNEQFF. CDR3 DNA: TGTGCCAGCTCACCACCTCAGCGGGGCGACAATGAGCAGTTCTTC. The full variable domain, completed using reference TRBV18 and TRBJ2-1, is NAGVMQNPRHLVRRRGQEARLRCSPMKGHSHVYWYRQLPEEGLKFMVYLQKENIIDESGMPKERFSAEFPKEGPSILRIQQVVRGDSAAYFCASSPPQRGDNEQFFGPGTRLTVL.

This chain connects TRBV6-1 to TRBJ1-1; TRBD1 matches 7 bases. CDR3 length: 14 amino acids. Trimming cost V 5 bases and J 0 bases; bases outside gene matches: 3. Germline V lookup: CDR1 MNHNS, CDR2 SASEGT. The CDR3 region has the DNA TGTGCCAGCAGTAAAGACAGGGTGAACACTGAAGCTTTCTTT. Protein product: CASSKDRVNTEAFF.

The chain has TRBV6-1 and TRBJ1-2; no reliable D call. V lost 0 bases, J lost 3 bases, and 5 bases lay in between. In germline, CDR1 is MNHNS, CDR2 SASEGT. The CDR3 contains 13 residues. The chain's CDR3 is CASSEAGDYGYTF. CDR3 DNA: TGTGCCAGCAGTGAAGCGGGAGACTATGGCTACACCTTC.

The CDR3 coding sequence is TGTGCCAGCAGAGGGAGCGGGGGCTCGAGTGAGCAGTTCTTC. It codes for CASRGSGGSSEQFF. The chain carries TRBV6-5 and TRBJ2-1; TRBD2 aligns across 8 bases. V shed 6 bases, J shed 9 bases, and the junction held 10 bases outside the gene matches. Per germline, CDR1 MNHEY and CDR2 SVGAGI. The CDR3 totals 14 residues.

For the CDR3, the DNA is TGTGCCAGTAGGTTCTTTGGGGGGACGAACACCGGGGAGCTGTTTTTT. Its protein product is CASRFFGGTNTGELFF. The chain links TRBV19 to TRBJ2-2, with D possibly TRBD2 on 6 matching bases. The CDR3 is 16 residues long. The germline V gene has CDR1 LNHDA and CDR2 SQIVND (reference sequence). V was trimmed by 6 bases and J by 0 bases, leaving 14 bases between them.

This clone has only one observation. The chain carries TRBV9 and TRBJ2-2; 7 bases align to TRBD2. Germline values: CDR1 SGDLS, CDR2 YYNGEE. The CDR3 totals 17 residues. With V trimmed by 2 bases and J by 4 bases, 11 bases remained unmatched. CDR3 residues: CASSVGGGAGVTGELFF. The CDR3, as DNA: TGTGCCAGCAGCGTCGGCGGAGGGGCGGGGGTCACCGGGGAGCTGTTTTTT.

The rearrangement uses TRBV9 and TRBJ2-7; D may be TRBD1 (5 bases). The V and J ends lost 0 bases and 6 bases respectively, with 10 bases between them. Germline assignment: CDR1 SGDLS and CDR2 YYNGEE. The CDR3 sequence is 13 residues long. The CDR3 nucleotides read TGTGCCAGCAGCGTAGCCCAGGGTGGCGAGCAGTACTTC. Its protein is CASSVAQGGEQYF.

This chain joins TRBV7-9 and TRBJ1-1; 8 nucleotides align to TRBD1. Germline assignment: CDR1 SEHNR and CDR2 FQNEAQ (reference sequence). The trim removed 2 bases at V and 3 bases at J, leaving 5 bases unmatched. The CDR3 sequence is 15 residues long. The CDR3 nucleotides are TGTGCCAGCAGCTTAAGGACAGGGAGGGACACTGAAGCTTTCTTT. Its protein product is CASSLRTGRDTEAFF.

The chain has TRBV18 and TRBJ2-7; the match to TRBD2 covers 8 bases. V lost 2 bases, J lost 1 base, and 7 bases stayed unmatched. CDR1 and CDR2 from the germline V gene are KGHSH and LQKENI. The CDR3 is made up of 16 amino acids. The CDR3 DNA sequence: TGTGCCAGCTCACCAAAAATGACTAGCGCTTCCTACGAGCAGTACTTC. Amino acid sequence: CASSPKMTSASYEQYF.

This chain connects TRBV19 to TRBJ2-3, with a possible D match to TRBD2 (6 bases). Trimming pared 5 bases from V and 6 bases from J, leaving 18 bases between. CDR1 and CDR2 (germline): LNHDA, SQIVND (reference sequence). The CDR3 is 15 residues long. The CDR3 reads CASSPSGVLGDTQYF. The CDR3 bases are TGTGCCAGTAGTCCGTCGGGGGTTCTGGGGGATACGCAGTATTTT.

This clone was seen just once. V gene TRBV25-1 combines with J gene TRBJ2-7; a weak D match, TRBD1 (6 bases). CDR3 length equals 14 residues. The germline CDR1 and CDR2 sequences are MGHDK and SYGVNS. V lost 5 bases to trimming and J lost 3 bases, with 14 bases between them. Written as DNA, the CDR3 is TGTGCCAGCAGTCCACCAGGGGCCCTCTACGAGCAGTACTTC. Amino acid sequence: CASSPPGALYEQYF.

J is TRBJ1-3 and V is TRBV4-1, with D uncertain. This CDR3 contains 16 residues. Germline values: CDR1 MGHRA, CDR2 YSYEKL. Deletions cut 3 bases from V and 5 bases from J, with 17 bases between. In nucleotides, the CDR3 is TGCGCCAGCAGCCAGCCCCCGAGGACTCCCAGAAACACCATATATTTT. This encodes CASSQPPRTPRNTIYF.

The rearrangement uses TRBV6-1 and TRBJ2-7, with 7 bases identical to TRBD1. Germline CDR1 MNHNS, CDR2 SASEGT. The V gene end was trimmed by 6 bases and the J gene end by 2 bases; junction bases not matched to a gene: 7. The CDR3 is 14 residues long. The CDR3 loop reads CASRGTVGTYEQYF. As DNA, the CDR3 is TGTGCCAGCAGAGGGACAGTAGGGACCTACGAGCAGTACTTC.